This TCR beta chain stems from a study of blood T cell repertoires in COVID-19. Across the whole study: PBMCs, B-cell-depleted T cells, or T cells provided the cDNA or gDNA that made up the material.

Only in-frame clones appear in the TCRdb table, and some are missing; sequencing was by immunoSEQ multiplex PCR. The sample carries 200,000 to 250,000 clones, almost 85% recorded once. The germline gives CDR1 SGHRS, CDR2 YFSETQ. Trimming took 3 bases from V and 7 from J, leaving 11 bases between them. The CDR3 spans 13 residues. Those who participated ranged in age from roughly 18 to 95 years and resided in 20 to 25 US areas. Cohorts were based on clinical histories the participants reported. The sequence came from a woman aged 50 to 60 with acute COVID-19. The chain uses TRBV5-1 and TRBJ2-1; a weak D match, TRBD2 (6 bases). Sequences were obtained from PBMCs or T cells enriched from blood (not recorded which). The chain's CDR3 is CASSSSEGNEQFF. CDR3 coding DNA: TGCGCCAGCAGCTCGTCGGAGGGTAATGAGCAGTTCTTC.